This T cell receptor beta chain appears in the sequencing data of a study of identical twins. MiXCR, applied by TCRdb to the 5' RACE reads, yields one record per CDR3 protein. The table has roughly 350,000 distinct CDR3 sequences, about 12% seen once; the top ten hold approximately 7.6%. This clonotype was seen a few times. Germline V CDR1 and CDR2: SGDLS, YYNGEE. The CDR3 is 15 residues long. V gave up 4 bases and J gave up 5 bases, with 18 bases separating them. This sample also belongs to another study, concerning yellow fever vaccine responses in identical twins.

The receptor comes from a woman in her late teens or twenties in good health. Sample: CD8+ T cells sorted from blood. The rearrangement uses TRBV9 and TRBJ2-5; D might be TRBD1 (6 bases). In DNA, the CDR3 is TGTGCCAGCAGCCCATTCCTCCCTAGGGGGGAGACCCAGTACTTC. Translated: CASSPFLPRGETQYF. Together with reference TRBV9 and TRBJ2-5, the CDR3 gives the full variable domain: DSGVTQTPKHLITATGQRVTLRCSPRSGDLSVYWYQQSLDQGLQFLIQYYNGEERAKGNILERFSAQQFPDLHSELNLSSLELGDSALYFCASSPFLPRGETQYFGPGTRLLVL.